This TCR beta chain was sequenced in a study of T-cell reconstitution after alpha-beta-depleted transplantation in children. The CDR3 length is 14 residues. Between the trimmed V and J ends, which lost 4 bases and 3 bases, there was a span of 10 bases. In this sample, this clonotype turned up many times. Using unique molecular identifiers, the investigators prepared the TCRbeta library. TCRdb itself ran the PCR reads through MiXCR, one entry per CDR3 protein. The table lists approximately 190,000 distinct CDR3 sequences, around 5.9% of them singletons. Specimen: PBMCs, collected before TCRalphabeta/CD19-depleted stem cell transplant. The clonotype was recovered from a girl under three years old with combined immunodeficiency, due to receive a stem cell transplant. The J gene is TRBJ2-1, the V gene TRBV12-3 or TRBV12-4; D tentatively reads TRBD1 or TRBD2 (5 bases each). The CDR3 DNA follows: TGTGCCAGCAGTTCTTGGGACGGCTACAATGAGCAGTTCTTC. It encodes CASSSWDGYNEQFF.